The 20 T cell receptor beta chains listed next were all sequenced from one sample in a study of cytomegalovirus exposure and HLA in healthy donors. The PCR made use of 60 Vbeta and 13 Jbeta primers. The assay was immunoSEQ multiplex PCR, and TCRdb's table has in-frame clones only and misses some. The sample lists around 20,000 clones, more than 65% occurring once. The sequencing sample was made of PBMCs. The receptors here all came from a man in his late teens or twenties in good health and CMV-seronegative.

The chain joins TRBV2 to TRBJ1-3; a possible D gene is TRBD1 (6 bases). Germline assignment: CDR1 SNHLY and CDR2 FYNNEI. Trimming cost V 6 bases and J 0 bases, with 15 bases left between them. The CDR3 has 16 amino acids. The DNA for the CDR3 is TGTGCCAGCAGGTTTTCGGACAGCAGCTCTGGAAACACCATATATTTT. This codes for CASRFSDSSSGNTIYF.

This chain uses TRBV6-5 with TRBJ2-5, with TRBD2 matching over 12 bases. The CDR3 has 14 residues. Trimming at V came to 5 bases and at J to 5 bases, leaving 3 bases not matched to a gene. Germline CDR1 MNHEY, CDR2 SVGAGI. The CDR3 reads CASSGTSGRETQYF. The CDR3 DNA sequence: TGTGCCAGCAGTGGGACTAGCGGGCGGGAGACCCAGTACTTC.

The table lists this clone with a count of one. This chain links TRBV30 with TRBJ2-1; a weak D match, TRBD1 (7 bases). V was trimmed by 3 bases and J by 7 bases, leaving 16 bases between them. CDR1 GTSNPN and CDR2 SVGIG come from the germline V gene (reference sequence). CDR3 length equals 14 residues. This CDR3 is CAWRRPGGGNEQFF. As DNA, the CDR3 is TGTGCCTGGAGGCGCCCAGGGGGAGGTAATGAGCAGTTCTTC.

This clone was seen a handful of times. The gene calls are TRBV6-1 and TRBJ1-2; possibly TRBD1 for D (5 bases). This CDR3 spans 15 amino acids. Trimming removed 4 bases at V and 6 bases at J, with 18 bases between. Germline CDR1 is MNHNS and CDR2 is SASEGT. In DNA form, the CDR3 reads TGTGCCAGCAGTGGACAGCCGCTTGGGGCGGATGGCTACACCTTC. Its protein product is CASSGQPLGADGYTF.

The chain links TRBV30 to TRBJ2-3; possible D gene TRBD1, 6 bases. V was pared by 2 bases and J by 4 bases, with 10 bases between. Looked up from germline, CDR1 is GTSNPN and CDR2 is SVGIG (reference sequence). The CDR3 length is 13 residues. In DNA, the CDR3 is TGTGCCTGGAGTTCAAAGGGGGCAGATACGCAGTATTTT. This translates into CAWSSKGADTQYF.

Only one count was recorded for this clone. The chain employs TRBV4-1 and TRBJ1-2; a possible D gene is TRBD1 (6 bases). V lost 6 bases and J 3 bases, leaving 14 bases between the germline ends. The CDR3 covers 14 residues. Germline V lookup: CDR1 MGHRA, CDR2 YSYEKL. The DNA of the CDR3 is TGCGCCAGCAGACAAACAGGGAAGGACTATGGCTACACCTTC. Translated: CASRQTGKDYGYTF.

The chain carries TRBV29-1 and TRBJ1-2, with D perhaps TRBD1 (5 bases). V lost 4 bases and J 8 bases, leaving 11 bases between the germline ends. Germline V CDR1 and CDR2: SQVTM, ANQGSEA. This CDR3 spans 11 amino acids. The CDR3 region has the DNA TGCAGCGTTGGTCGGGCAGGGGGCTACACCTTC. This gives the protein CSVGRAGGYTF. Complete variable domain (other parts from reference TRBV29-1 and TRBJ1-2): SAVISQKPSRDICQRGTSLTIQCQVDSQVTMMFWYRQQPGQSLTLIATANQGSEATYESGFVIDKFPISRPNLTFSTLTVSNMSPEDSSIYLCSVGRAGGYTFGSGTRLTVV.

The CDR3 sequence is CATVAAKVTQYF. The CDR3 DNA follows: TGTGCCACTGTGGCGGCCAAGGTGACCCAGTACTTC. J is TRBJ2-5 and V is TRBV6-5; unclear D gene. The germline V and J ends were trimmed by 10 bases and 7 bases, with 16 bases remaining between them. CDR3 length: 12 amino acids. The germline V gene has CDR1 MNHEY and CDR2 SVGAGI.

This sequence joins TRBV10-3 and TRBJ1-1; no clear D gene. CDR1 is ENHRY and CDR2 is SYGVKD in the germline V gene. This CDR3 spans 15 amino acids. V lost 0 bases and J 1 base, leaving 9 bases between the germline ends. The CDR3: CAISESWAGNTEAFF. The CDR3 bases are TGTGCCATCAGTGAGTCGTGGGCAGGGAACACTGAAGCTTTCTTT.

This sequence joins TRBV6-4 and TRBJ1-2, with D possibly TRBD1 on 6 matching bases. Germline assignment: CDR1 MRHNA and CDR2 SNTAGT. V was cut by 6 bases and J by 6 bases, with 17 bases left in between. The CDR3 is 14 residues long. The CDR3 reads CASRTGWGCDGYTF. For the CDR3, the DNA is TGTGCCAGCAGGACAGGTTGGGGGTGCGATGGCTACACCTTC.

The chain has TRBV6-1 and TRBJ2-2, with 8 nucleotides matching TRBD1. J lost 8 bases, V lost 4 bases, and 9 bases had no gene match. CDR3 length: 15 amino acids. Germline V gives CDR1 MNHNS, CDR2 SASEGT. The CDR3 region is CASSARTGISGELFF. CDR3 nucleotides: TGTGCCAGCAGTGCAAGGACAGGGATATCTGGGGAGCTGTTTTTT.

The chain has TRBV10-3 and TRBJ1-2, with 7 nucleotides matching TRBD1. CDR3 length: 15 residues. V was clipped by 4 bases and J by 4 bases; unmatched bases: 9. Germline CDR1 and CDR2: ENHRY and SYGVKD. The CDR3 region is CAISGLGGTIYGYTF. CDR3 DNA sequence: TGTGCCATCAGTGGGCTAGGGGGCACGATCTATGGCTACACCTTC.

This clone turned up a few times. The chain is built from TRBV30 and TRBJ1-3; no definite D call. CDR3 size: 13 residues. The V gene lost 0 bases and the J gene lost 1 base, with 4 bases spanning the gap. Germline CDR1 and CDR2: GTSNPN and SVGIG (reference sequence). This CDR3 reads CAWSVTSGNTIYF. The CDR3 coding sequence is TGTGCCTGGAGTGTGACTTCTGGAAACACCATATATTTT.

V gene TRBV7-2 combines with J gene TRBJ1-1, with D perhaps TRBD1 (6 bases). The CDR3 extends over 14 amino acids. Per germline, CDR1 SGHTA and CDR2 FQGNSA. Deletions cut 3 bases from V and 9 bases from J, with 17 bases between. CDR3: CASSFAGAERKAFF. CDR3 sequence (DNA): TGTGCCAGCAGCTTCGCAGGGGCTGAAAGGAAAGCTTTCTTT.

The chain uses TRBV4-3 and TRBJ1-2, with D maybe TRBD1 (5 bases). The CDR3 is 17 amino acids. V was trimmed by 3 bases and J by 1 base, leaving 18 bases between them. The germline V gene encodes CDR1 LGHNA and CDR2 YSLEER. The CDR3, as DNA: TGCGCCAGCAGCCAGTCGATGGGGCTCCCGGGTAACTATGGCTACACCTTC. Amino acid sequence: CASSQSMGLPGNYGYTF.

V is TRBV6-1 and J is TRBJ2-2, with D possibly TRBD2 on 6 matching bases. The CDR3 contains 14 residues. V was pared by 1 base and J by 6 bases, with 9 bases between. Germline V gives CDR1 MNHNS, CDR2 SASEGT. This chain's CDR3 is CASSEDGEAGELFF. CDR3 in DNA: TGTGCCAGCAGTGAAGATGGGGAGGCCGGGGAGCTGTTTTTT.

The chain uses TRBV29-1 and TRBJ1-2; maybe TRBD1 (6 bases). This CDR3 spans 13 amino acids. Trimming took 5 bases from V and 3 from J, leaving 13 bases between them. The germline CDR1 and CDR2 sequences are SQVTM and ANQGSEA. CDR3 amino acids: CSVYLQGDYGYTF. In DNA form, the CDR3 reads TGCAGCGTTTACCTACAGGGCGACTATGGCTACACCTTC.

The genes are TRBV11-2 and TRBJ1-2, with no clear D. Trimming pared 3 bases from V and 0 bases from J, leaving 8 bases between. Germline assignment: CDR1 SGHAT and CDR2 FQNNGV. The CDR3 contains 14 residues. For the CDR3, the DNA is TGTGCCAGCAGCTTGAACATCGCTAACTATGGCTACACCTTC. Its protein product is CASSLNIANYGYTF.

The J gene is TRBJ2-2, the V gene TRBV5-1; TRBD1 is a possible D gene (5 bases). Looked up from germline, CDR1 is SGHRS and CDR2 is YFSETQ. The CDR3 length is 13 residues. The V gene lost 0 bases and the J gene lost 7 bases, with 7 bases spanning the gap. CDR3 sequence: CASSLGRDGELFF. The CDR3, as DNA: TGCGCCAGCAGCTTGGGCAGGGACGGGGAGCTGTTTTTT.

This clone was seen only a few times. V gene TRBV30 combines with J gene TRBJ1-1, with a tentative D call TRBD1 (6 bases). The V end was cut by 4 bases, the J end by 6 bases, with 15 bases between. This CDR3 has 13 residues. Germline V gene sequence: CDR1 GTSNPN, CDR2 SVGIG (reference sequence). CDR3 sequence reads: CAWTTGWGSEAFF. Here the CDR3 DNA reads TGTGCCTGGACGACAGGATGGGGGTCTGAAGCTTTCTTT.